The 2 T cell receptor beta chains given below trace back to one sample, sequenced in a study of blood T cell repertoires in COVID-19. The data were produced by immunoSEQ multiplex PCR, yet TCRdb's version contains in-frame clones alone and is incomplete. The table shows 150,000 to 200,000 clones, with about four fifths occurring only once. The sample consisted of peripheral blood. These receptors were taken from a man in his fifties or sixties with acute or convalescent COVID-19.

The rearrangement uses TRBV5-1 and TRBJ1-4, with D uncertain. Trimming removed 6 bases at V and 4 bases at J, with 10 bases between. The CDR3 contains 13 residues. CDR1 and CDR2 from the germline V gene are SGHRS and YFSETQ. The DNA for the CDR3 is TGCGCCAGCAACCCGACGGGTAATGAAAAACTGTTTTTT. It translates to CASNPTGNEKLFF.

This clone was picked up a small number of times. V gene TRBV2 combines with J gene TRBJ1-2; TRBD1 matches at 8 bases. This CDR3 region has 13 residues. Per germline, CDR1 SNHLY and CDR2 FYNNEI. V shed 2 bases and J 8 bases; nucleotides not matched to a gene: 4. The CDR3 reads CASSEQGARGYTF. CDR3 DNA: TGTGCCAGCAGTGAACAGGGGGCCCGGGGCTACACCTTC.